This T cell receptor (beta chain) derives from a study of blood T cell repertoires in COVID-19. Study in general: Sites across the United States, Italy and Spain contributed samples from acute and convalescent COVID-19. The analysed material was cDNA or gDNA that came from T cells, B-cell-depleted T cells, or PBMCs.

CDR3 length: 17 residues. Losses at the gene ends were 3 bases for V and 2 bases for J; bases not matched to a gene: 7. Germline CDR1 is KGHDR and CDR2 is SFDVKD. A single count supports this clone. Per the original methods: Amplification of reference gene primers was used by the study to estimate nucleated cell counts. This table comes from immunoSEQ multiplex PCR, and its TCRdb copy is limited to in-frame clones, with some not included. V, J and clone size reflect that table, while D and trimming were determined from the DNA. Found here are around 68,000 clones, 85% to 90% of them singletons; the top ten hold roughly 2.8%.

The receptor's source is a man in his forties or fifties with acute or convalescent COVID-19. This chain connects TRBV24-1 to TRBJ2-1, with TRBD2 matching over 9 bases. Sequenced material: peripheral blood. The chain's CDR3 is CATSDVAGASTYNEQFF. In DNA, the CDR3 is TGTGCCACCAGTGATGTAGCGGGAGCGTCCACCTACAATGAGCAGTTCTTC.